The 9 T cell receptor beta chains below were found in one sample sequenced in a study of T cells in Graves' hyperthyroidism and ophthalmopathy. Amplification of TCR beta CDR3 regions used RNA as the template. First-round RT-PCR of the TCR CDR3 relied on the HTBI primer set. TCRdb fed the multiplex PCR reads into MiXCR, producing one record per CDR3 protein. The sample lists 800,000 or so distinct CDR3 sequences; 38% were seen once. Material for sequencing was blood. Every receptor here comes from a man aged 18 to 30 with Graves' hyperthyroidism.

Ten or more counts support this clonotype. The chain couples TRBV7-3 to TRBJ1-1; D not resolved. Germline values: CDR1 SGHTA, CDR2 FQGTGA. The CDR3 loop spans 14 amino acids. The V gene lost 4 bases and the J gene lost 4 bases, with 13 bases spanning the gap. The CDR3 nucleotides are TGTGCCAGCAGCTCCTCCGCGGGAAGCACTGAAGCTTTCTTT. Protein: CASSSSAGSTEAFF.

Notes on this clonotype: With a much larger clone just one base away, this may be a read error. This chain links TRBV2 with TRBJ2-5; the D gene is possibly TRBD2 (6 bases). This CDR3 spans 12 amino acids. Per germline, CDR1 SNHLY and CDR2 FYNNEI. The CDR3 protein is CASREERETRYF. As DNA, the CDR3 is TGTGCCAGCAGGGAGGAACGGGAGACCCGGTACTTC.

This clonotype was detected many times. The chain recombines TRBV20-1 with TRBJ1-6, with D tentatively TRBD1 (6 bases). The CDR3 totals 14 residues. Germline-derived CDR1 and CDR2 are DFQATT and SNEGSKA (reference sequence). Trimming pared 6 bases from V and 6 bases from J, leaving 15 bases between. The CDR3 sequence is CSARGGPSNSPLHF. For the CDR3, the DNA is TGCAGTGCCCGAGGGGGACCTAGTAATTCACCCCTCCACTTT.

This clonotype was observed a few times. The chain recombines TRBV9 with TRBJ1-1; possible D gene TRBD1, 5 bases. The germline CDR1 and CDR2 sequences are SGDLS and YYNGEE. V was trimmed by 4 bases and J by 3 bases, leaving 16 bases between them. CDR3 length: 15 amino acids. The CDR3 DNA is TGTGCCAGCAGCCAAGACTCGCTCAGGGACACTGAAGCTTTCTTT. It translates to CASSQDSLRDTEAFF. The full variable domain, with the rest looked up from reference TRBV9 and TRBJ1-1, is DSGVTQTPKHLITATGQRVTLRCSPRSGDLSVYWYQQSLDQGLQFLIQYYNGEERAKGNILERFSAQQFPDLHSELNLSSLELGDSALYFCASSQDSLRDTEAFFGQGTRLTVV.

This chain uses TRBV12-3 or TRBV12-4 with TRBJ1-3; 9 nucleotides agree with TRBD1. With 5 bases clipped from V and 3 bases from J, the junction kept 5 bases outside the gene matches. The length of the CDR3 is 15 residues. CDR3 bases: TGTGCCAGCAGTCGGACAGGGGATTATGGAAACACCATATATTTT. Translating it yields CASSRTGDYGNTIYF.

This clonotype was recorded at least ten times. The V gene is TRBV7-8, the J gene TRBJ2-2; D gene unclear. CDR1 SGHVS and CDR2 FQNEAQ come from the germline V gene. Trimming pared 3 bases from V and 5 bases from J, leaving 10 bases between. The CDR3 sequence is 14 residues long. CDR3 in amino acids: CASSLGRVTGELFF. CDR3 coding DNA: TGTGCCAGCAGCTTGGGAAGGGTTACCGGGGAGCTGTTTTTT.

Remarks on this clonotype: The junction and the germline gene differ at one end; a read error may be behind it. The chain is built from TRBV10-3 and TRBJ1-5; D call uncertain. This CDR3 has 16 residues. Germline CDR1 and CDR2: ENHRY and SYGVKD. The CDR3 protein is CASSEVVQESNQPQHF. Here the CDR3 DNA reads TGTGCCAGCAGTGAAGTGGTGCAGGAGAGCAATCAGCCCCAGCATTTT.

The CDR3 here is CSARHRRGNTEAFF. The DNA for the CDR3 is TGCAGTGCTAGACATAGACGGGGGAACACTGAAGCTTTCTTT. The chain links TRBV20-1 to TRBJ1-1; D call uncertain. Trimming took off 2 bases at V and 1 base at J, with 11 bases between the two ends. Germline V gives CDR1 DFQATT, CDR2 SNEGSKA (reference sequence). This CDR3 contains 14 residues.

This rearrangement joins TRBV2 to TRBJ2-7, with 11 bases fitting TRBD2. The CDR3 spans 14 residues. CDR1 is SNHLY and CDR2 is FYNNEI in the germline V gene. V gave up 10 bases and J gave up 0 bases; unmatched junction bases: 5. CDR3 protein: CATTLAGDSYEQYF. The CDR3, as DNA: TGTGCCACCACACTAGCGGGGGACTCCTACGAGCAGTACTTC.